These 29 T cell receptor beta chains originate from one sample sequenced in a study of blood T cell repertoires in COVID-19. Clones were read by immunoSEQ multiplex PCR, and TCRdb kept only the in-frame ones, dropping some. This table has about 180,000 clones, 80% to 90% appearing once. Material for sequencing was peripheral blood. These receptors all come from a man aged 18 to 35 who had recovered from COVID-19.

This clone was found once. The V gene is TRBV27, the J gene TRBJ1-5; TRBD1 might be the D (5 bases). The germline V and J ends were trimmed by 2 bases and 0 bases, with 8 bases remaining between them. The CDR3 extends over 15 amino acids. The germline V gene has CDR1 MNHEY and CDR2 SMNVEV (reference sequence). The CDR3: CASSLIQGSNQPQHF. The CDR3, as DNA: TGTGCCAGCAGTTTAATCCAGGGTAGCAATCAGCCCCAGCATTTT.

In its sample, this clone was seen once. This chain links TRBV15 with TRBJ2-5; D not resolved. V was clipped by 0 bases and J by 2 bases, with 10 bases between them. Germline loops: CDR1 LNHNV, CDR2 YYDKDF (reference sequence). The CDR3 is 15 residues long. CDR3: CATSRERSPQETQYF. In DNA form, the CDR3 reads TGTGCCACCAGCAGAGAACGGAGTCCTCAAGAGACCCAGTACTTC.

V and J are TRBV4-2 and TRBJ1-3; 9 bases line up with TRBD1. This CDR3 spans 18 amino acids. The V gene end was trimmed by 5 bases and the J gene end by 4 bases; junction bases not matched to a gene: 15. Germline loops: CDR1 LGHNA, CDR2 YNFKEQ. The CDR3 reads CASSAGPGTGSSGNTIYF. DNA of the CDR3: TGTGCCAGCAGCGCGGGGCCCGGGACAGGGTCCTCGGGAAACACCATATATTTT.

The genes are TRBV2 and TRBJ1-1, with unresolved D. The CDR3 spans 10 residues. V lost 3 bases and J 11 bases, leaving 7 bases between the germline ends. CDR1 and CDR2 (germline): SNHLY, FYNNEI. The CDR3, as DNA: TGTGCCAGCAGTGACAGATGGGCTTTCTTT. Encoded protein: CASSDRWAFF.

This clone has just one count. J is TRBJ2-7 and V is TRBV10-2; TRBD1 agrees at 7 bases. The CDR3 is 11 residues long. J lost 5 bases, V lost 7 bases, and 2 bases had no gene match. Per germline, CDR1 WSHSY and CDR2 SAAADI. The CDR3 here is CASKGQNEQYF. The CDR3 DNA reads as TGCGCCAGCAAGGGACAGAACGAGCAGTACTTC.

The chain carries TRBV10-3 and TRBJ1-3; D might be TRBD1 (5 bases). Trimming took off 4 bases at V and 1 base at J, with 5 bases between the two ends. This CDR3 has 13 residues. Germline V lookup: CDR1 ENHRY, CDR2 SYGVKD. This chain's CDR3 is CAISGTSGNTIYF. In DNA, the CDR3 is TGTGCCATCAGTGGGACATCTGGAAACACCATATATTTT.

The chain recombines TRBV7-8 with TRBJ2-5; 7 bases are shared with TRBD1. J gave up 1 base and V 5 bases, and 7 bases lay outside the gene matches. CDR1 is SGHVS, CDR2 FQNEAQ, per germline. The CDR3 runs 15 residues. The CDR3 DNA sequence: TGTGCCAGCAGCCTCCTCCCAGGGGGCCAAGAGACCCAGTACTTC. It yields the protein CASSLLPGGQETQYF. Full variable domain (remainder filled in from reference TRBV7-8 and TRBJ2-5): GAGVSQSPRYKVAKRGQDVALRCDPISGHVSLFWYQQALGQGPEFLTYFQNEAQLDKSGLPSDRFFAERPEGSVSTLKIQRTQQEDSAVYLCASSLLPGGQETQYFGPGTRLLVL.

This CDR3 is CASSLLQGSTEAFF. The CDR3, as DNA: TGTGCCAGCAGCCTACTACAGGGGAGCACTGAAGCTTTCTTT. V and J are TRBV13 and TRBJ1-1; TRBD1 agrees at 7 bases. Unmatched junction bases numbered 7, after V lost 5 bases and J lost 4 bases. The germline V gene has CDR1 PRHDT and CDR2 FYEKMQ (reference sequence). The CDR3 sequence is 14 residues long.

This rearrangement joins TRBV6-5 to TRBJ2-5, with 9 bases that match TRBD2. CDR1 and CDR2 from the germline V gene are MNHEY and SVGAGI. The J segment lost 4 bases and the V segment lost 8 bases, leaving 8 bases of the junction unmatched. The CDR3 is 14 residues long. CDR3 bases: TGTGCCAGCCTGCTAGCGGGACTTGGAGAGACCCAGTACTTC. Amino acid sequence: CASLLAGLGETQYF.

This clone was observed once. The gene calls are TRBV28 and TRBJ2-7, with 8 bases matching TRBD1. The CDR3 length is 15 residues. Germline values: CDR1 MDHEN, CDR2 SYDVKM. The J segment lost 3 bases and the V segment lost 5 bases, leaving 9 bases of the junction unmatched. CDR3 nucleotide sequence: TGTGCCAGCAGTCCGGGGACAGGTTTTATCTACGAGCAGTACTTC. Encoded protein: CASSPGTGFIYEQYF.

This clone was picked up a small number of times. The rearrangement joins TRBV7-9 to TRBJ1-2, with D unresolved. Trimming removed 0 bases at V and 6 bases at J, with 8 bases between. The CDR3 totals 13 residues. CDR1 is SEHNR, CDR2 FQNEAQ, per germline (reference sequence). The CDR3 here is CASSLAGRDGYTF. DNA for the CDR3: TGTGCCAGCAGCTTAGCAGGGAGGGATGGCTACACCTTC.

This chain links TRBV4-1 with TRBJ2-7, with 7 bases identical to TRBD2. This CDR3 has 15 residues. CDR1 and CDR2 from the germline V gene are MGHRA and YSYEKL. The V gene end was trimmed by 1 base and the J gene end by 6 bases; junction bases not matched to a gene: 9. In DNA form, the CDR3 reads TGCGCCAGCAGCCAAGTATCTAGCGGACCTCTCGAGCAGTACTTC. The encoded protein is CASSQVSSGPLEQYF.

The chain recombines TRBV20-1 with TRBJ2-1, with 8 bases aligning to TRBD1. CDR1 DFQATT and CDR2 SNEGSKA come from the germline V gene (reference sequence). J was trimmed by 6 bases and V by 3 bases; bases with no gene match: 13. The CDR3 is 16 residues long. The CDR3: CSASLLDRGDGNEQFF. CDR3 coding DNA: TGCAGTGCTAGTCTCCTAGACAGGGGCGATGGCAATGAGCAGTTCTTC.

The V gene is TRBV14, the J gene TRBJ1-2; D call uncertain. Germline V gene data show CDR1 as SGHDN and CDR2 as FVKESK. This CDR3 comprises 13 residues. Trimming left V 2 bases short and J 2 bases short, with 6 bases between. The DNA for the CDR3 is TGTGCCAGCAGCCAAAGCTTAAACTATGGCTACACCTTC. Its translation: CASSQSLNYGYTF.

This clone has more than one count but fewer than ten. The chain has TRBV6-5 and TRBJ2-2; 7 nucleotides line up with TRBD2. The germline gives CDR1 MNHEY, CDR2 SVGAGI. The CDR3 has 13 residues. Losses at the gene ends were 4 bases for V and 5 bases for J; bases not matched to a gene: 1. The CDR3 loop reads CASSWGLTGELFF. CDR3 in DNA: TGTGCCAGCAGTTGGGGACTAACCGGGGAGCTGTTTTTT.

The genes are TRBV5-1 and TRBJ2-7; TRBD2 agrees at 7 bases. The CDR3 extends over 15 amino acids. Germline loops: CDR1 SGHRS, CDR2 YFSETQ. Trimming removed 0 bases from V and 3 bases from J; junction bases left unmatched: 6. CDR3 sequence reads: CASSLVAGDLYEQYF. CDR3 nucleotides: TGCGCCAGCAGCTTGGTCGCGGGAGACCTCTACGAGCAGTACTTC.

The table lists this clone with a count of one. The rearrangement uses TRBV27 and TRBJ2-5, with TRBD1 matching over 12 bases. V lost 6 bases to trimming and J lost 5 bases; unmatched junction nucleotides: 7. This CDR3 is 15 amino acids long. Per the germline V gene, CDR1 is MNHEY and CDR2 is SMNVEV (reference sequence). CDR3 nucleotides: TGTGCCAGCAGGGGACAGGGGGCTCCGGGGGAGACCCAGTACTTC. Its translation is CASRGQGAPGETQYF.

The V gene is TRBV9, the J gene TRBJ2-1, with 13 positions matching TRBD2. The CDR3 has 17 amino acids. J lost 8 bases, V lost 3 bases, and 11 bases had no gene match. Germline V gene sequence: CDR1 SGDLS, CDR2 YYNGEE. The DNA of the CDR3 is TGTGCCAGCAGCGCTCCGCCGGGACTAGCGGGATGGGATGAGCAGTTCTTC. As protein: CASSAPPGLAGWDEQFF.

The chain couples TRBV13 to TRBJ2-5, with D perhaps matching TRBD2 (5 bases). Germline CDR1 and CDR2: PRHDT and FYEKMQ (reference sequence). The CDR3 sequence is 16 residues long. The ends were cut back, 5 bases at V and 5 bases at J, with 21 bases in the middle. The CDR3 loop is CASSPKGVGSSETQYF. The CDR3 DNA follows: TGTGCCAGCAGCCCTAAGGGAGTAGGTTCGTCGGAGACCCAGTACTTC.

The rearrangement joins TRBV28 to TRBJ1-4; D gene uncertain. CDR3 length equals 15 residues. Germline CDR1 reads MDHEN; CDR2 reads SYDVKM. Trimming took off 8 bases at V and 5 bases at J, with 18 bases between the two ends. The CDR3 loop reads CASSLRPRPNEKLFF. For the CDR3, the DNA is TGTGCCAGCTCTCTCCGTCCCAGGCCGAATGAAAAACTGTTTTTT.

The chain uses TRBV11-1 and TRBJ2-7; 7 bases line up with TRBD2. V shed 5 bases, J shed 11 bases, and the junction held 15 bases outside the gene matches. Looked up from germline, CDR1 is SGHAT and CDR2 is FQDESV (reference sequence). The CDR3 runs to 14 residues. CDR3 in DNA: TGTGCCAGCAGCATCTCGGACACCGCGGGGAGGGAGTACTTC. Its protein product is CASSISDTAGREYF. Full variable domain (missing parts from reference TRBV11-1 and TRBJ2-7): EAEVAQSPRYKITEKSQAVAFWCDPISGHATLYWYRQILGQGPELLVQFQDESVVDDSQLPKDRFSAERLKGVDSTLKIQPAELGDSAMYLCASSISDTAGREYFGPGTRLTVT.

The chain joins TRBV9 to TRBJ2-1; 10 bases are a match to TRBD1. V lost 4 bases and J lost 10; bases outside the gene matches: 11. The CDR3 loop spans 15 amino acids. Germline V CDR1 and CDR2: SGDLS, YYNGEE. CDR3 coding DNA: TGTGCCAGCAGCCTCCGGGACAGGGGCCTGGAAGAGCAGTTCTTC. Translating gives CASSLRDRGLEEQFF.

This clone was observed many times. This chain joins TRBV19 and TRBJ1-1; D gene ambiguous. Trimming shortened V by 4 bases and J by 0 bases, and 12 bases separated the two germline ends. CDR1 LNHDA and CDR2 SQIVND come from the germline V gene (reference sequence). The length of the CDR3 is 15 residues. CDR3 sequence: CASSSSKLMNTEAFF. CDR3 bases: TGTGCCAGTAGTAGCTCGAAGCTTATGAACACTGAAGCTTTCTTT. The full variable domain, rest sourced from reference TRBV19 and TRBJ1-1, is DGGITQSPKYLFRKEGQNVTLSCEQNLNHDAMYWYRQDPGQGLRLIYYSQIVNDFQKGDIAEGYSVSREKKESFPLTVTSAQKNPTAFYLCASSSSKLMNTEAFFGQGTRLTVV.

V is TRBV25-1 and J is TRBJ1-3, with TRBD1 identical over 7 bases. With 4 bases clipped from V and 4 bases from J, the junction kept 7 bases outside the gene matches. Germline CDR1 and CDR2: MGHDK and SYGVNS. The CDR3 has 15 amino acids. This CDR3 reads CASSADRVVGNTIYF. Written as DNA, the CDR3 is TGTGCCAGCAGTGCCGACAGGGTGGTGGGAAACACCATATATTTT.

This clone has just one count. This chain uses TRBV7-8 with TRBJ1-5; D unresolved. CDR3 length equals 15 residues. V shed 1 base and J shed 0 bases, with 7 bases lying between them. Germline values: CDR1 SGHVS, CDR2 FQNEAQ. The CDR3 is CASSLEQLSNQPQHF. CDR3 DNA sequence: TGTGCCAGCAGCTTAGAACAGCTTAGCAATCAGCCCCAGCATTTT.

The J gene is TRBJ2-7, the V gene TRBV27; tentatively, D is TRBD2 (6 bases). The germline V gene has CDR1 MNHEY and CDR2 SMNVEV (reference sequence). The germline V and J ends were trimmed by 7 bases and 2 bases, with 12 bases remaining between them. This CDR3 region has 13 residues. Here the CDR3 reads CASKEGRAYEQYF. The CDR3 bases are TGTGCCAGCAAGGAGGGCAGGGCCTACGAGCAGTACTTC.

This clone has just a few counts. The chain employs TRBV28 and TRBJ2-7; D uncertain. V lost 2 bases and J lost 2, with 10 bases in between. CDR3 size: 14 residues. Germline CDR1 is MDHEN and CDR2 is SYDVKM. CDR3 region: CASSLPDTAYEQYF. As DNA, the CDR3 is TGTGCCAGCAGTTTACCCGACACGGCCTACGAGCAGTACTTC.

This clone occurred once. The chain recombines TRBV23-1 with TRBJ2-7; tentatively, D is TRBD2 (5 bases). TRBV23-1 falls under the ORF class, with uncertain function. Trimming removed 0 bases from V and 0 bases from J, with 9 bases in between. CDR3 length equals 15 residues. The CDR3 DNA is TGCGCCAGCAGTCAATCTTCCGGACTCTCCTACGAGCAGTACTTC. Protein sequence: CASSQSSGLSYEQYF.

This clone was seen once. The rearrangement links TRBV9 to TRBJ2-1; D is perhaps TRBD2 (6 bases). The CDR3 runs to 15 residues. Germline V lookup: CDR1 SGDLS, CDR2 YYNGEE. Trimming left V 3 bases short and J 3 bases short, with 13 bases between. The CDR3 DNA reads as TGTGCCAGCAGCGCCGGGAGCCTGTACTACAATGAGCAGTTCTTC. This translates into CASSAGSLYYNEQFF.